The T cell receptor (beta chain) under discussion was sequenced for a study of OX40 agonist ivuxolimab in advanced cancers. To note about this clone: Its specificity is not known.

CDR3 size: 14 residues. Trimming removed 11 bases from V and 0 bases from J, with 15 bases in between. Germline V CDR1 and CDR2: LNHDA, SQIVND (reference sequence). Clones were sequenced by immunoSEQ multiplex PCR, and TCRdb holds only the in-frame ones, with some missing. The sample has under 50,000 clones; about 90% are singletons. Study-level results: Relative to CD4+, CD8+ T cells held more expanded clones on average.

The sample here was CD4+ or CD8+ T cells sorted from blood, taken in a trial of the OX40 agonist ivuxolimab. The TCR originated in an adult with an advanced solid tumor such as melanoma, head and neck, liver or kidney cancer. This chain connects TRBV19 to TRBJ2-3; possibly TRBD1 for D (6 bases). The CDR3 sequence: CAQGSGGSTDTQYF. The CDR3 region has the DNA TGTGCCCAGGGGTCCGGTGGGAGCACAGATACGCAGTATTTT.